This T cell receptor (beta chain) stems from a study of T cells in Graves' hyperthyroidism and ophthalmopathy. Turning to the study itself: The blood sample was taken at first diagnosis, before treatment began.

General study results and limits: A model built on 13 V-J features separated ophthalmopathy from stable hyperthyroidism. For ophthalmopathy, model prediction preceded onset by a median roughly 6.5 months.

RNA transcripts were the template for amplifying TCR beta CDR3 regions. The HTBI primer set was used in a first-round RT-PCR of the TCR CDR3. Each CDR3 protein is one row after TCRdb ran MiXCR on the multiplex PCR reads. Of 300,000 to 500,000 distinct CDR3 sequences detected, over 11% appear once; the ten largest clones hold approximately 27%. Diagnoses were made from clinical symptoms, serum measures (thyroxine and TRAb), thyroid ultrasound and orbital computed tomography. This clonotype was recorded at least ten times. No antigen is known for it. V shed 4 bases and J shed 7 bases, with 10 bases lying between them. This CDR3 has 13 residues.

The genes are TRBV12-3 or TRBV12-4 and TRBJ2-2; maybe TRBD1 (6 bases). The clonotype was recovered from a man aged 50 to 60 with Graves' ophthalmopathy. Sequencing was done on a sample of blood. The chain's CDR3 is CASSSRTDGELFF. The CDR3 DNA follows: TGTGCCAGCAGTTCCCGGACAGACGGGGAGCTGTTTTTT.